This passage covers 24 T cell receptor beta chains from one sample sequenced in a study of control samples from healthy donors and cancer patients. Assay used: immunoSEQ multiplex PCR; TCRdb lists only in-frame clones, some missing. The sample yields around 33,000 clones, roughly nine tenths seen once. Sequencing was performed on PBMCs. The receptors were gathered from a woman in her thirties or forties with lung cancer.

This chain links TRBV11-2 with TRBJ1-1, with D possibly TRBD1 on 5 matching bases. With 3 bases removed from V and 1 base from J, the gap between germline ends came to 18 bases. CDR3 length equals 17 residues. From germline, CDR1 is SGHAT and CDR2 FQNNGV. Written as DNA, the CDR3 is TGTGCCAGCAGCTTGTGGGGGACCCAGATAACGAACACTGAAGCTTTCTTT. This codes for CASSLWGTQITNTEAFF. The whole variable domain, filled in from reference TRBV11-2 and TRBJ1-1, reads EAGVAQSPRYKIIEKRQSVAFWCNPISGHATLYWYQQILGQGPKLLIQFQNNGVVDDSQLPKDRFSAERLKGVDSTLKIQPAKLEDSAVYLCASSLWGTQITNTEAFFGQGTRLTVV.

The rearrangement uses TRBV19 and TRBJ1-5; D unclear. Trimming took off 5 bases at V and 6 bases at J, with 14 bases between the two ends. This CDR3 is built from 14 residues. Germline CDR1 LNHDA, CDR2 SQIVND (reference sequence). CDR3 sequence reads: CASSYLGFGQPQHF. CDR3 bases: TGTGCCAGTAGTTATTTAGGTTTTGGTCAGCCCCAGCATTTT.

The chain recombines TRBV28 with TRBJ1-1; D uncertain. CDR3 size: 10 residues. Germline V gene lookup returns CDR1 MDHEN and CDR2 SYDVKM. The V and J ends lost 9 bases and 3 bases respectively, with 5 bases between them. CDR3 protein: CASRDTEAFF. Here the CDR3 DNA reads TGTGCCAGTCGAGACACTGAAGCTTTCTTT.

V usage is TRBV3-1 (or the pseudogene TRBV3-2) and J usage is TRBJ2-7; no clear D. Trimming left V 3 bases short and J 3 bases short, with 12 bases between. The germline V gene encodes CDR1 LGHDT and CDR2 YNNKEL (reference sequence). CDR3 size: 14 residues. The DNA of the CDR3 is TGTGCCAGCAGCCATCGGTACGGATACTACGAGCAGTACTTC. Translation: CASSHRYGYYEQYF.

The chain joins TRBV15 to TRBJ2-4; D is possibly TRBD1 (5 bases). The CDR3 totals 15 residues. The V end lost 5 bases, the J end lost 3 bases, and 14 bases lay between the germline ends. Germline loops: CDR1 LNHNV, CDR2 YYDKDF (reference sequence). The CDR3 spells CATSQLQGDKNIQYF. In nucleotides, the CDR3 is TGTGCCACCAGCCAACTCCAGGGCGACAAAAACATTCAGTACTTC.

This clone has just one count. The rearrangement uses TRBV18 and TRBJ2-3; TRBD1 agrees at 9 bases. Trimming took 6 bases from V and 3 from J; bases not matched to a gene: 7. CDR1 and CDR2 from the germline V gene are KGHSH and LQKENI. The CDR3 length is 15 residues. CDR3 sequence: CASSLRDRVTDTQYF. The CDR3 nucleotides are TGTGCCAGCTCTCTCCGGGACAGGGTGACAGATACGCAGTATTTT.

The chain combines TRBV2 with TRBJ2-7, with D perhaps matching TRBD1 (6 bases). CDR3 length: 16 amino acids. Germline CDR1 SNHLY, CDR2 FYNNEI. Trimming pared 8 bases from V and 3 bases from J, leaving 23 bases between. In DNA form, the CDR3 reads TGTGCCAGCGTCTCAATAACCGGGACAACCTTCTACGAGCAGTACTTC. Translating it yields CASVSITGTTFYEQYF.

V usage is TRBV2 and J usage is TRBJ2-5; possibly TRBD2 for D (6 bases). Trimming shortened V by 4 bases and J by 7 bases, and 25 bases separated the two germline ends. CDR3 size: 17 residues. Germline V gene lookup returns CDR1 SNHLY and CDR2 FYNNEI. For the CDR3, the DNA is TGTGCCAGCAGTGGTTGGTCGGGACGACCCACCGGGGGGACCCAGTACTTC. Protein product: CASSGWSGRPTGGTQYF.

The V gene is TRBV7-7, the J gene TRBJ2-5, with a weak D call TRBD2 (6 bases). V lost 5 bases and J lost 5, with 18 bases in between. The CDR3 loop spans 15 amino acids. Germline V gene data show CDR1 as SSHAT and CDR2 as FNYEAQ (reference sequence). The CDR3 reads CASSAVVGGWETQYF. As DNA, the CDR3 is TGTGCCAGCAGCGCCGTTGTGGGGGGTTGGGAGACCCAGTACTTC.

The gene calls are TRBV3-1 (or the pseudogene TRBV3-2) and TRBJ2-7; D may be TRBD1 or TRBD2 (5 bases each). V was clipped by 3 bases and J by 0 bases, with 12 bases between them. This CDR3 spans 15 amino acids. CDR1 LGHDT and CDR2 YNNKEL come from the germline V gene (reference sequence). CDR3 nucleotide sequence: TGTGCCAGCAGCCAGAGGGGACCGGGCTCCTACGAGCAGTACTTC. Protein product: CASSQRGPGSYEQYF.

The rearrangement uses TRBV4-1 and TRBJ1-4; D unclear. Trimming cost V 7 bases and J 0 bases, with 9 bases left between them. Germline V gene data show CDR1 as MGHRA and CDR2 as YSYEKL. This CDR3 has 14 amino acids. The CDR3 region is CASTPLATNEKLFF. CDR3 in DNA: TGCGCCAGCACCCCGTTAGCAACTAATGAAAAACTGTTTTTT.

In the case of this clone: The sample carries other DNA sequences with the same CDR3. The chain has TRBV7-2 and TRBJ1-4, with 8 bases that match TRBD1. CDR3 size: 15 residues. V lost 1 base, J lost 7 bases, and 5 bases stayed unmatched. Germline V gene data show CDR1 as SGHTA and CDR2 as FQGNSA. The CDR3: CASSLEGQGGEKLFF. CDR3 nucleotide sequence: TGTGCCAGCAGCTTAGAAGGACAGGGTGGTGAAAAACTGTTTTTT.

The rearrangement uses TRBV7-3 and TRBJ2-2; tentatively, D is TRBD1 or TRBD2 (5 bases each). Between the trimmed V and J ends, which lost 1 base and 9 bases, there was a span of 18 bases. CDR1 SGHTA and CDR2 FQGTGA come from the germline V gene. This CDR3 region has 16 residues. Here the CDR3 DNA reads TGTGCCAGCAGCTTAAGGGGACCATCCCCGCCTCGGGAGCTGTTTTTT. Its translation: CASSLRGPSPPRELFF.

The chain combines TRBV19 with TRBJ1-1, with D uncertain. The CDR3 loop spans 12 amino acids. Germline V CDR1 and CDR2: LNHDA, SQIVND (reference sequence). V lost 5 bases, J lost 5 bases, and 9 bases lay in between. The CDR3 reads CASSWGRTEAFF. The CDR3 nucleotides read TGTGCCAGTAGTTGGGGAAGGACTGAAGCTTTCTTT.

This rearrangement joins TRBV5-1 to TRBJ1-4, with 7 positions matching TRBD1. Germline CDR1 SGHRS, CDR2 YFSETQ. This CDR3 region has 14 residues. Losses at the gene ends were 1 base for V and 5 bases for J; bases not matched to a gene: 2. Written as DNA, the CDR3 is TGCGCCAGCAGCTTGAAGACAGGGAATGAAAAACTGTTTTTT. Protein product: CASSLKTGNEKLFF.

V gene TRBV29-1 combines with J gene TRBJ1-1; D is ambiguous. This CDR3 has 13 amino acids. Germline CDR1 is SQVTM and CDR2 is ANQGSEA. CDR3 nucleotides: TGCAGAGCTGGGGAGGCCCTTAACACTGAAGCTTTCTTT. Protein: CRAGEALNTEAFF.

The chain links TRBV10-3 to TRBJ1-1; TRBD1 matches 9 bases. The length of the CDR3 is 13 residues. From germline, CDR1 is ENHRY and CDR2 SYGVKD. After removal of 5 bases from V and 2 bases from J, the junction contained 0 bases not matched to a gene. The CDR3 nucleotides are TGTGCCATCAGTACAGGGGGCAACACTGAAGCTTTCTTT. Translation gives CAISTGGNTEAFF.

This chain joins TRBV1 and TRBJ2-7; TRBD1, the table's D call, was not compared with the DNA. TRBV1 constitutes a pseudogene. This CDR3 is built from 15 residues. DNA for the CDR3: TGCACCAGCAGCCGGCGGGGACAGGGGGCCTACGAGCAGTACTTC. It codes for CTSSRRGQGAYEQYF.

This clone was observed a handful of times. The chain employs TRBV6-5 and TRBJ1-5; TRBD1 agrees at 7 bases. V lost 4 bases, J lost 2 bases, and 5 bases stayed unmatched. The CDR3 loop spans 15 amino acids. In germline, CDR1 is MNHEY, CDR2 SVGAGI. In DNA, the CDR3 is TGTGCCAGCAGTTCCACAACAGGGGGCAATCAGCCCCAGCATTTT. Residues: CASSSTTGGNQPQHF.

The CDR3 nucleotides are TGCGCCAGCAGCATTGGGACGGACGAGAACTATGGCTACACCTTC. Its protein is CASSIGTDENYGYTF. The V and J genes are TRBV5-1 and TRBJ1-2; D is perhaps TRBD1 (5 bases). CDR3 length: 15 amino acids. The germline V gene has CDR1 SGHRS and CDR2 YFSETQ. Trimming took 4 bases from V and 2 from J, leaving 15 bases between them.

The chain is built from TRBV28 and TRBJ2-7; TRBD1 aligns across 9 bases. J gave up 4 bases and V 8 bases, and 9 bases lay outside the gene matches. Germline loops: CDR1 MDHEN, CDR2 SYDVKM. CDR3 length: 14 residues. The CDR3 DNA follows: TGTGCCAGCCGGCGGACAGGGGCTATGTACGAGCAGTACTTC. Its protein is CASRRTGAMYEQYF.

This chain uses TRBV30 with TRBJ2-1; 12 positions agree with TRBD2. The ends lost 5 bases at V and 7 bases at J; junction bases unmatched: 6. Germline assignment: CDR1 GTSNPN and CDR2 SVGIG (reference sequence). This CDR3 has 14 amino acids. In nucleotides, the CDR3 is TGTGCCTGGTCCCGGACTAGCGGGGCGAATGAGCAGTTCTTC. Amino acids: CAWSRTSGANEQFF.

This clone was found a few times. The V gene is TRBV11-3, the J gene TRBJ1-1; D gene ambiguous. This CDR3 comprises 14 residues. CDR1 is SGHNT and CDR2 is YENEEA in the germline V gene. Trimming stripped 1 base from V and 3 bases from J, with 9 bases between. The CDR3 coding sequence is TGTGCCAGCAGCTTAGGCAGACGGGACACTGAAGCTTTCTTT. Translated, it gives CASSLGRRDTEAFF.

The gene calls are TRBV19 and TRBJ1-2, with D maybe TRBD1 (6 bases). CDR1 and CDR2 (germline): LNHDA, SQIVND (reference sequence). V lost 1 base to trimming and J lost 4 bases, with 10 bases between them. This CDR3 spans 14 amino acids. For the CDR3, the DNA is TGTGCCAGTAGTATAGTAACAGGGACCTATGGCTACACCTTC. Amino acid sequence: CASSIVTGTYGYTF.